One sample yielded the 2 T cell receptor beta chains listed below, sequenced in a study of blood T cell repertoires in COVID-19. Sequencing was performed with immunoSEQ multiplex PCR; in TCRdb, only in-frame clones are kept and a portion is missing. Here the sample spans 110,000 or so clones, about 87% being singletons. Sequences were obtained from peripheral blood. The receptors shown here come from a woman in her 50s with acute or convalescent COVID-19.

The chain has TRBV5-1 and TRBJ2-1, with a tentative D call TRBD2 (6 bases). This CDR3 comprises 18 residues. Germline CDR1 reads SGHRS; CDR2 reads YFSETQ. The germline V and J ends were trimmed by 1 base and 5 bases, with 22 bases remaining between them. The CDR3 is CASSLTSGSSAQDNEQFF. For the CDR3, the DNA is TGCGCCAGCAGCTTGACAAGTGGTTCTAGCGCCCAGGACAATGAGCAGTTCTTC.

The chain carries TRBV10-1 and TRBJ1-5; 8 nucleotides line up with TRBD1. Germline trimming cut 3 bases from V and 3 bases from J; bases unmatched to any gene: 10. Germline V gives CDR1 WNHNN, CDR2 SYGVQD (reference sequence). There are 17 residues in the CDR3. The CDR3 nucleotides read TGCGCCAGCAGTGATACCCTTCGACAGGGGCCCAATCAGCCCCAGCATTTT. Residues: CASSDTLRQGPNQPQHF.